The entry that follows covers one T cell receptor (beta chain) sequence. These data are taken from a study of technical replicates of blood from a few donors. Data came from immunoSEQ multiplex PCR; TCRdb stores just in-frame clones and leaves some out. The sample holds some 100,000 clones, around 96% seen once. Trimming shortened V by 8 bases and J by 0 bases, and 19 bases separated the two germline ends. The CDR3 extends over 16 amino acids. Germline loops: CDR1 MNHNY, CDR2 SVGAGI (reference sequence). The clonotype originates from a human donor in good health. Source material: T cells isolated from PBMCs. The gene calls are TRBV6-6 and TRBJ1-2; D is unclear. CDR3 nucleotides: TGTGCCAGCGCCCCCCCGACACTCAGAACTAACTATGGCTACACCTTC. Translation gives CASAPPTLRTNYGYTF.